These T cell receptor beta chains were read from a single sample in a study of PD-1 blockade in classical Hodgkin lymphoma. TCRdb's copy holds only in-frame clones and misses some; the assay was immunoSEQ multiplex PCR. This repertoire shows about 15,000 clones, about three quarters found once; its top ten account for roughly 1.8%. The input for sequencing was CD4+ T cells from blood, taken before the fourth cycle of nivolumab. The origin of the receptors is a human donor with classical Hodgkin lymphoma. Both conserved end residues are part of each CDR3. For some rows the clone size is stated as once, few or many, or as a class when expanded; others skip it.

>TRBV10-3|NA
CAAQGINSNQPQHF
>TRBV7-9|NA
CASSRQGSGNTIYF
>TRBV14|once
CASSTKSRTGCPEQYF
>TRBV5-1|once
CASIGGREQFF
>TRBV18|NA
CASSPGTSGLADTQYF
>TRBV7-9|few
CASGKTYEQYF
>TRBV6-1|NA
CATYGGSSTDTQYF
>TRBV9|NA
CASSVGADNQPQHF
>TRBV6-4|once
CASSRTGGPQETQYF
>TRBV5-1|few
CASSLAGASGRSDYNEQFF
>TRBV2|NA
CASSDIAGNSYNEQFF
>TRBV7-9|once
CASSLREGLWTEAFF
>TRBV6-6|NA
CASSLGSYEQYF
>TRBV6-1|NA
CASRHTGNEQFF
>TRBV27|NA
CASSLLGSDEQYF
>TRBV28|NA
CASSRQGFQLFF